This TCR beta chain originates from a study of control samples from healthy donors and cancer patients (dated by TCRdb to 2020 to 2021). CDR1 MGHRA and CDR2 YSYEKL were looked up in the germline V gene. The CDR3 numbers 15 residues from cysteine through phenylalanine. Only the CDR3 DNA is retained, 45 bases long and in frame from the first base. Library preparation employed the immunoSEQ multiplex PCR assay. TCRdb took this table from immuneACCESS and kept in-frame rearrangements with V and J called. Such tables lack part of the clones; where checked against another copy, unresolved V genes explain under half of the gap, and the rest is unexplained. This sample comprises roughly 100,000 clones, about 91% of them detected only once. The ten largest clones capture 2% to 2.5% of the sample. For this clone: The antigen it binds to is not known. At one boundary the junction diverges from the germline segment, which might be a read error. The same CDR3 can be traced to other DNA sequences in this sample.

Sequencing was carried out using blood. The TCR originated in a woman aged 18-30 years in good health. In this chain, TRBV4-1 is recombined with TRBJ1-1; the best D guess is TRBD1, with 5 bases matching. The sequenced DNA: TGCGCCAGTAGCCAAGTGGATGGGGGGAACACTGAAGCTTTCTTT. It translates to CASSQVDGGNTEAFF.